One T cell receptor beta chain is described in this entry. The antigen is not known. The sample is drawn from a study of OX40 agonist ivuxolimab in advanced cancers. Background on the study: Across the patients, intravenous ivuxolimab was delivered every 2 weeks at 0.01 to 10 mg/kg. Anti-PD-1, anti-PD-L1 or anti-CTLA-4 therapy given earlier was allowed, and 40% had some. General study results and limits: Some patients who did not respond also had low normalized T-cell clonal expansion.

Sequencing used immunoSEQ multiplex PCR; TCRdb keeps in-frame clones, though not all of them. Of approximately 55,000 clones listed, approximately 83% were seen once; the top ten hold roughly an eighth. CDR1 DFQATT and CDR2 SNEGSKA come from the germline V gene (reference sequence). Between the trimmed V and J ends, which lost 5 bases and 4 bases, there was a span of 6 bases. CDR3 length: 10 amino acids. The chain couples TRBV20-1 to TRBJ2-7; D remains unclear. Sequencing was performed on CD4+ or CD8+ T cells sorted from blood, taken in a trial of the OX40 agonist ivuxolimab. This TCR derives from an adult with an advanced solid tumor such as melanoma, head and neck, liver or kidney cancer. The CDR3 nucleotides read TGCAGTGCTGGCCAGTACGAGCAGTACTTC. Translated: CSAGQYEQYF.